One sample yielded the 10 T cell receptor beta chains listed below, sequenced in a study of T-cell reconstitution after alpha-beta-depleted transplantation in children. TCRbeta library construction was performed incorporating unique molecular identifiers. Using its own MiXCR run on the PCR reads, TCRdb lists one record per CDR3 protein. The sample contains over 550,000 distinct CDR3 sequences, roughly a tenth of which appear only once. Sequenced here: PBMCs from the stem cell graft donor, sampled from the stem cell graft. These receptors were obtained from a human donor who donated a stem cell graft to a child with acute myeloid leukemia.

This clonotype turned up a few times. The genes are TRBV29-1 and TRBJ1-2; D is perhaps TRBD1 (5 bases). The CDR3 consists of 12 residues. Per the germline V gene, CDR1 is SQVTM and CDR2 is ANQGSEA. Trimming left V 0 bases short and J 7 bases short, with 9 bases between. CDR3 nucleotide sequence: TGCAGCGTTGAAGACAGGGTGCGTGGCTACACCTTC. The encoded protein is CSVEDRVRGYTF.

This clonotype was counted many times. In DNA, the CDR3 is TGTGCCAGCAGCCCACAAATAGGGATGAACACTGAAGCTTTCTTT. This encodes CASSPQIGMNTEAFF. The rearrangement links TRBV14 to TRBJ1-1, with D unresolved. CDR3 size: 15 residues. Germline lookup yields CDR1 SGHDN and CDR2 FVKESK. Deletions cut 4 bases from V and 0 bases from J, with 12 bases between.

This clonotype turned up a few times. V gene TRBV9 combines with J gene TRBJ2-2, with 10 positions matching TRBD2. Germline V gene sequence: CDR1 SGDLS, CDR2 YYNGEE. The CDR3 totals 20 residues. V was pared by 4 bases and J by 0 bases, with 15 bases of the junction left unmatched. The CDR3 region is CASSLLAGPRVTANTGELFF. The DNA of the CDR3 is TGTGCCAGCAGCCTACTAGCGGGACCAAGGGTCACCGCGAACACCGGGGAGCTGTTTTTT.

This sequence joins TRBV5-1 and TRBJ1-5; D remains ambiguous. Trimming pared 0 bases from V and 3 bases from J, leaving 13 bases between. Germline V gene data show CDR1 as SGHRS and CDR2 as YFSETQ. The CDR3 spans 16 residues. The CDR3 loop reads CASSLEPLNHNQPQHF. CDR3 DNA: TGCGCCAGCAGCTTGGAGCCCTTAAACCACAATCAGCCCCAGCATTTT. Full variable domain (outside the CDR3, taken from reference TRBV5-1 and TRBJ1-5): KAGVTQTPRYLIKTRGQQVTLSCSPISGHRSVSWYQQTPGQGLQFLFEYFSETQRNKGNFPGRFSGRQFSNSRSEMNVSTLELGDSALYLCASSLEPLNHNQPQHFGDGTRLSIL.

There are a few counts of this clonotype. The V call is TRBV7-6, the J call TRBJ2-1, with TRBD2 identical over 7 bases. CDR3 length: 15 amino acids. The germline V gene encodes CDR1 SGHVS and CDR2 FNYEAQ. The trim removed 4 bases at V and 7 bases at J, leaving 10 bases unmatched. The CDR3 loop is CASSSLTSTGNEQFF. The CDR3 DNA is TGTGCCAGCAGCTCCTTGACTAGCACGGGGAATGAGCAGTTCTTC. The whole variable domain, remainder taken from reference TRBV7-6 and TRBJ2-1, is GAGVSQSPRYKVTKRGQDVALRCDPISGHVSLYWYRQALGQGPEFLTYFNYEAQQDKSGLPNDRFSAERPEGSISTLTIQRTEQRDSAMYRCASSSLTSTGNEQFFGPGTRLTVL.

J is TRBJ2-7 and V is TRBV30; D gene unclear. V lost 4 bases to trimming and J lost 1 base, with 14 bases between them. The germline V gene has CDR1 GTSNPN and CDR2 SVGIG (reference sequence). CDR3 length equals 14 residues. The CDR3 nucleotides read TGTGCCTGGACTCGGAAGGGTGCATCCTACGAGCAGTACTTC. It is translated as CAWTRKGASYEQYF.

This clonotype was observed a few times. V gene TRBV7-2 combines with J gene TRBJ1-6, with 9 bases aligning to TRBD1. This CDR3 has 15 residues. CDR1 and CDR2 from the germline V gene are SGHTA and FQGNSA. The V gene end was trimmed by 2 bases and the J gene end by 10 bases; junction bases not matched to a gene: 6. CDR3 protein: CASSLLGQGASPLHF. The CDR3 coding sequence is TGTGCCAGCAGCTTATTGGGACAGGGAGCATCACCCCTCCACTTT.

This clonotype was counted ten times or more. This chain joins TRBV20-1 and TRBJ1-1; 7 bases align to TRBD1. This CDR3 comprises 15 residues. Germline-derived CDR1 and CDR2 are DFQATT and SNEGSKA (reference sequence). The J segment lost 1 base and the V segment lost 6 bases, leaving 11 bases of the junction unmatched. The CDR3 loop is CSAQNPGQKNTEAFF. As DNA, the CDR3 is TGCAGTGCGCAGAATCCGGGACAGAAGAACACTGAAGCTTTCTTT.

This clonotype came up many times. This rearrangement joins TRBV28 to TRBJ2-1, with 8 bases matching TRBD1. The CDR3 extends over 15 amino acids. V dropped 3 bases and J dropped 2; count of bases not matched to a gene: 3. Germline V gene lookup returns CDR1 MDHEN and CDR2 SYDVKM. The CDR3 DNA reads as TGTGCCAGCAGTTTTTCACAGGGGGCCTACAATGAGCAGTTCTTC. Its translation: CASSFSQGAYNEQFF. Full variable domain (rest looked up from reference TRBV28 and TRBJ2-1): DVKVTQSSRYLVKRTGEKVFLECVQDMDHENMFWYRQDPGLGLRLIYFSYDVKMKEKGDIPEGYSVSREKKERFSLILESASTNQTSMYLCASSFSQGAYNEQFFGPGTRLTVL.

The rearrangement links TRBV6-5 to TRBJ2-1; D is tentatively TRBD1 or TRBD2 (6 bases each). This CDR3 has 11 residues. The germline V gene has CDR1 MNHEY and CDR2 SVGAGI. The V gene lost 11 bases and the J gene lost 9 bases, with 14 bases spanning the gap. The CDR3 reads CAGGLGSEQFF. The CDR3 bases are TGTGCCGGGGGGCTAGGGAGTGAGCAGTTCTTC.